One sample yielded the 16 T cell receptor beta chains listed below, sequenced in a study of T cells in Graves' hyperthyroidism and ophthalmopathy. RNA transcripts were the template for amplifying TCR beta CDR3 regions. When the TCR CDR3 underwent first-round RT-PCR, the HTBI primer set was used. MiXCR was run by TCRdb on the multiplex PCR reads, yielding one entry per CDR3 protein. The repertoire consists of hundreds of thousands of distinct CDR3 sequences, with 35% occurring once and the leading ten covering about a third. Sequencing used blood. All receptors derive from a middle-aged woman with Graves' hyperthyroidism.

This clonotype has a handful of counts. The chain carries TRBV4-1 and TRBJ2-7; D gene uncertain. CDR1 and CDR2 (germline): MGHRA, YSYEKL. The CDR3 consists of 13 residues. V gave up 4 bases and J gave up 3 bases, with 10 bases separating them. The CDR3: CASSPAGSYEQYF. The CDR3 DNA is TGCGCCAGCAGCCCTGCAGGCAGCTACGAGCAGTACTTC.

As for this clonotype: The junction shows a germline mismatch at one end, possibly a read error. The chain couples TRBV7-2 to TRBJ2-7; D perhaps matches TRBD1 (6 bases). The V gene's germline CDR1 is SGHTA and CDR2 FQGNSA. CDR3 size: 15 residues. The CDR3 protein is CASGFFGAGANEQYF. The CDR3 DNA sequence: TGTGCCAGCGGCTTCTTCGGGGCAGGGGCCAACGAGCAGTACTTC.

The chain's CDR3 is CASSHMGQGGIRGDGYTF. CDR3 bases: TGTGCCAGCAGCCACATGGGACAGGGAGGAATCCGCGGTGATGGCTACACCTTC. This chain links TRBV7-8 with TRBJ1-2, with 9 bases aligning to TRBD1. V gave up 5 bases and J gave up 6 bases; unmatched junction bases: 19. Looked up from germline, CDR1 is SGHVS and CDR2 is FQNEAQ. This CDR3 is 18 amino acids long. The full variable domain, with the rest looked up from reference TRBV7-8 and TRBJ1-2, is GAGVSQSPRYKVAKRGQDVALRCDPISGHVSLFWYQQALGQGPEFLTYFQNEAQLDKSGLPSDRFFAERPEGSVSTLKIQRTQQEDSAVYLCASSHMGQGGIRGDGYTFGSGTRLTVV.

The chain couples TRBV20-1 to TRBJ2-7, with 9 positions matching TRBD2. Trimming at V came to 4 bases and at J to 7 bases, leaving 11 bases not matched to a gene. Germline CDR1 and CDR2: DFQATT and SNEGSKA (reference sequence). The CDR3 runs to 14 residues. CDR3 loop: CSAIRAGGSDEQYF. The CDR3 bases are TGCAGTGCTATCCGGGCGGGAGGGAGCGATGAGCAGTACTTC.

Many counts were recorded for this clonotype. The chain couples TRBV7-9 to TRBJ1-3; 7 nucleotides match TRBD1. CDR3 length equals 14 residues. Germline V CDR1 and CDR2: SEHNR, FQNEAQ (reference sequence). J lost 4 bases, V lost 7 bases, and 7 bases had no gene match. In nucleotides, the CDR3 is TGTGCCAGCAAGTTGAGGGGGCAAGGAAACACCATATATTTT. It codes for CASKLRGQGNTIYF.

This clonotype appeared many times. The V and J genes are TRBV11-3 and TRBJ2-5; no definite D call. This CDR3 contains 12 residues. The V end lost 5 bases, the J end lost 1 base, and 5 bases lay between the germline ends. From germline, CDR1 is SGHNT and CDR2 YENEEA. The CDR3 DNA reads TGTGCCAGCAGCCGTAGCCAAGAGACCCAGTACTTC. Translation gives CASSRSQETQYF.

This CDR3 is CANRDRVESPLHF. The CDR3 region has the DNA TGTGCCAATAGGGACAGGGTAGAATCACCCCTCCACTTT. The V gene is TRBV19, the J gene TRBJ1-6, with TRBD1 identical over 9 bases. Germline loops: CDR1 LNHDA, CDR2 SQIVND (reference sequence). Trimming cost V 10 bases and J 10 bases; bases outside gene matches: 8. The CDR3 is 13 residues long.

This clonotype turned up a few times. This chain connects TRBV6-1 to TRBJ1-5; TRBD1 matches at 10 bases. Germline values: CDR1 MNHNS, CDR2 SASEGT. The V segment lost 6 bases and the J segment 7 bases; nucleotides outside the gene matches: 9. The CDR3 sequence is 15 residues long. CDR3 loop: CASRGKGQGWQPQHF. The CDR3 DNA follows: TGTGCCAGCAGGGGAAAGGGACAGGGGTGGCAGCCCCAGCATTTT.

CDR3 nucleotide sequence: TGCAGTGCTCCCAGTAGCGGGGGGGCCTACGAGCAGTTCTTC. Its translation: CSAPSSGGAYEQFF. The chain carries TRBV20-1 and TRBJ2-1, with 11 bases lining up with TRBD2. The CDR3 consists of 14 residues. Germline V lookup: CDR1 DFQATT, CDR2 SNEGSKA (reference sequence). V gave up 5 bases and J gave up 10 bases; unmatched junction bases: 10.

The chain couples TRBV7-8 to TRBJ2-7, with 10 bases fitting TRBD2. Trimming took 5 bases from V and 2 from J; bases not matched to a gene: 6. From germline, CDR1 is SGHVS and CDR2 FQNEAQ. This CDR3 spans 15 amino acids. CDR3 residues: CASSMSSGSPYEQYF. The CDR3 DNA reads TGTGCCAGCAGCATGTCTAGCGGGAGTCCCTACGAGCAGTACTTC.

As concerns this clonotype: A much more abundant neighbour one base away suggests this may be a read error. The chain is built from TRBV9 and TRBJ1-6; D is uncertain. This CDR3 comprises 12 residues. Germline loops: CDR1 SGDLS, CDR2 YYNGEE. The CDR3 sequence is CGSSSPDGRRNF. CDR3 sequence (DNA): TGTGGCAGCAGTTCCCCGGACGGACGCCGAAATTTT. The variable domain in full, completed from reference TRBV9 and TRBJ1-6, reads DSGVTQTPKHLITATGQRVTLRCSPRSGDLSVYWYQQSLDQGLQFLIQYYNGEERAKGNILERFSAQQFPDLHSELNLSSLELGDSALYFCGSSSPDGRRNFGNGTRLTVT.

This clonotype was picked up many times. The V call is TRBV2, the J call TRBJ1-5; the match to TRBD1 covers 9 bases. The CDR3 runs to 19 residues. J lost 2 bases, V lost 3 bases, and 14 bases had no gene match. Germline lookup yields CDR1 SNHLY and CDR2 FYNNEI. The CDR3 DNA sequence: TGTGCCAGCAGTGACTTCCTGGACAGGGGATTTGTGGGCAATCAGCCCCAGCATTTT. Amino acids: CASSDFLDRGFVGNQPQHF.

The CDR3 nucleotides are TGTGCCAGCAAGCTAGAAGGATACGAGCAGTACTTC. Translation gives CASKLEGYEQYF. The genes are TRBV2 and TRBJ2-7; D remains unclear. The germline V gene encodes CDR1 SNHLY and CDR2 FYNNEI. CDR3 size: 12 residues. The ends were cut back, 7 bases at V and 4 bases at J, with 11 bases in the middle. The full variable domain, in which reference TRBV2 and TRBJ2-7 provide the parts outside the CDR3, is EPEVTQTPSHQVTQMGQEVILRCVPISNHLYFYWYRQILGQKVEFLVSFYNNEISEKSEIFDDQFSVERPDGSNFTLKIRSTKLEDSAMYFCASKLEGYEQYFGPGTRLTVT.

This clonotype showed up just once. This chain connects TRBV5-6 to TRBJ2-3; D not certain. CDR1 and CDR2 from the germline V gene are SGHDT and YYEEEE. The CDR3 consists of 16 residues. V dropped 0 bases and J dropped 0 bases, with 11 bases sitting between them. CDR3 protein: CASSLAVMSSTDTQYF. In DNA, the CDR3 is TGTGCCAGCAGCTTGGCCGTGATGTCGAGCACAGATACGCAGTATTTT.

This clonotype was found a few times. The chain carries TRBV3-1 and TRBJ1-6; D may be TRBD1 (6 bases). Trimming took off 1 base at V and 7 bases at J, with 17 bases between the two ends. The CDR3 is made up of 17 amino acids. From germline, CDR1 is LGHDT and CDR2 YNNKEL (reference sequence). The CDR3 DNA is TGTGCCAGCAGCCAAGTAGGAGGGGGGCAAAGGAATTCACCCCTCCACTTT. Translated, it gives CASSQVGGGQRNSPLHF.

This clonotype was seen repeatedly, ten times or more. V usage is TRBV11-2 and J usage is TRBJ1-6; tentatively, D is TRBD1 (5 bases). Trimming left V 5 bases short and J 13 bases short, with 15 bases between. Germline CDR1 reads SGHAT; CDR2 reads FQNNGV. The CDR3 has 13 residues. DNA of the CDR3: TGTGCCAGCAGCCAAGGATCGGGGCAGCCCCTCCACTTT. This translates into CASSQGSGQPLHF.